The following is a T cell receptor beta chain sequence with its context. Its cognate antigen is unknown. The sample has other DNA sequences that encode this CDR3 too. The V end lost 3 bases, the J end lost 4 bases, and 3 bases lay between the germline ends. Germline V gene sequence: CDR1 SGHTA, CDR2 FQGNSA. The CDR3 extends over 11 amino acids. Clones were sequenced by immunoSEQ multiplex PCR, and TCRdb holds only the in-frame ones, with some missing. The sample lists some 1.5 million clones, roughly 96% seen once, with over 1% in the top ten. The data are from a study of shared clonotypes between healthy human individuals. The wider study: CD4 naive and memory got three plates each, CD8 naive two, CD8 memory one.

Study-wide results and limits: The donor pool, a small one, limited the genetic and exposure-history diversity represented.

The chain carries TRBV7-2 and TRBJ2-5; D gene uncertain. This sequence originates from a man aged 25-40 years in good health. Input material: naive CD4+ T cells sorted from blood. Stated subset: CD45RA+ positively selected. CDR3 in amino acids: CASSFGETQYF. CDR3 coding DNA: TGTGCCAGCAGCTTTGGAGAGACCCAGTACTTC.